The rows below give T cell receptor beta chains drawn from one sample of a study of CD8 T cells in Susac syndrome. Via MiXCR, TCRdb re-called the immunoSEQ multiplex PCR reads, giving one row per CDR3 protein. The sample records around 130,000 distinct CDR3 sequences, around 95% being singletons. Specimen: CD4+ T cells from PBMCs. The receptor set was obtained from a human donor in good health. Each CDR3 is given with its conserved first and last residue. Each record gives: D gene, J gene, clone size, V gene, CDR3 DNA, CDR3 protein. The D gene is left open where the match is weak. Some rows mark clone size as missing; the rest say once, few, many or name a class of expanded clone.

>.|TRBJ1-1|few|TRBV20-1
TGCAGTGCTGGTGACAGGCTGAACACTGAAGCTTTCTTT
CSAGDRLNTEAFF
>.|TRBJ2-1|.|TRBV19
TGTGCCAGTAGGATCCGGGACAACAATGAGCAGTTCTTC
CASRIRDNNEQFF
>TRBD1|TRBJ1-2|once|TRBV12-3/TRBV12-4
TGTGCCAGCAGTAAGACAGGGAACTATGGCTACACCTTC
CASSKTGNYGYTF
>TRBD2|TRBJ2-7|.|TRBV12-3/TRBV12-4
TGTGCCAGCAGTTTAGCAGCGGGGTCCTACGAGCAGTACTTC
CASSLAAGSYEQYF
>.|TRBJ2-1|.|TRBV14
TGTGCCAGCAGCCGACTAGAGCGGGCCTTGTACAATGAGCAGTTCTTC
CASSRLERALYNEQFF
>.|TRBJ1-4|.|TRBV7-2
TGTGCCAGCAGCTGGAGACACCAACTGTTTTTT
CASSWRHQLFF
>TRBD2|TRBJ2-1|.|TRBV29-1
TGCAGCGTTGGGACTAGCGGGAGGAATGAGCAGTTCTTC
CSVGTSGRNEQFF
>.|TRBJ1-1|once|TRBV4-3
TGCGCCAGCAGCCCGGACACAGCGAACACTGAAGCTTTCTTT
CASSPDTANTEAFF
>.|TRBJ1-5|.|TRBV30
TGTGCCTGGAGTGTACGCCCTAATCAGCCCCAGCATTTT
CAWSVRPNQPQHF
>.|TRBJ1-2|.|TRBV7-2
TGTGCCAGCAGCTTAGGGAGTTTGGTTGGATTTAATGGCTACACCTTC
CASSLGSLVGFNGYTF
>TRBD2|TRBJ2-5|.|TRBV11-3
TGTGCCAGCAGTTCAACTAGCGGCAGACAAGAGACCCAGTACTTC
CASSSTSGRQETQYF
>TRBD2|TRBJ2-1|.|TRBV19
TGTGCCAGTAGTGTCCAGGGAGGGGCCCAGTTCTTC
CASSVQGGAQFF
>TRBD1|TRBJ1-4|.|TRBV6-1
TGTGCCAGCAGTGATGGGGACAGCGGTGAAAAACTGTTTTTT
CASSDGDSGEKLFF
>.|TRBJ2-2|once|TRBV28
TGTGCCAGCAGTTTGATTAACACCGGGGAGCTGTTTTTT
CASSLINTGELFF
>.|TRBJ2-7|.|TRBV30
TGTGCCTGGGGTGGCACTTACGAGCAGTACTTC
CAWGGTYEQYF
>.|TRBJ1-5|.|TRBV9
TGTGCCAGCAGCCCCGGGACGGACTTTAATCAGCCCCAGCATTTT
CASSPGTDFNQPQHF
>.|TRBJ1-5|.|TRBV6-1
TGTGCCAGCAGTGAACAAAATACGGGCAATCAGCCCCAGCATTTT
CASSEQNTGNQPQHF
>.|TRBJ2-5|.|TRBV11-2
TGTGCCAGCAGTCGGTTTGTTCCCCAAGAGACCCAGTACTTC
CASSRFVPQETQYF
>.|TRBJ2-3|.|TRBV4-2
TGTGCCAGCAGCCAAGCGAAGGGTAGCACAGATACGCAGTATTTT
CASSQAKGSTDTQYF
>.|TRBJ2-7|.|TRBV3-1
TGTGCCAGCAGCCACCCGACCAAGGTGAGCTACGAGCAGTACTTC
CASSHPTKVSYEQYF
>TRBD1|TRBJ2-4|once|TRBV2
TGTGCCAGCAGTCCCCTACAGGGGGCCAAAAACATTCAGTACTTC
CASSPLQGAKNIQYF
>.|TRBJ1-2|once|TRBV29-1
TGCAGCGCCGGCGGTAGGGATGATCATGGCTACACCTTC
CSAGGRDDHGYTF
>.|TRBJ1-4|.|TRBV30
TGTGCCTGGACCCAGGGGCCTGCGGGAAAACTGTTTTTT
CAWTQGPAGKLFF
>.|TRBJ2-2|.|TRBV14
TGTGCCAGCAGCCAATCAGAAACCACCGGGGAGCTGTTTTTT
CASSQSETTGELFF
>.|TRBJ2-1|.|TRBV21-1
TGTGCCAGCAGCTGCTATGACAGGGTTCATGAGCAGTTCTTC
CASSCYDRVHEQFF
>.|TRBJ1-2|.|TRBV7-2
TGTGCCAGCAGCCTCTTGGAGGGAATAGAATTTGGCTACACCTTC
CASSLLEGIEFGYTF
>TRBD2|TRBJ2-5|.|TRBV30
TGTGCCTGGAGTCTCGGACTAGTTGGCGAGACCCAGTACTTC
CAWSLGLVGETQYF
>.|TRBJ1-1|.|TRBV24-1
TGTGCCACCAGTGATCCCCTGGACACTGAAGCTTTCTTT
CATSDPLDTEAFF
>.|TRBJ2-2|few|TRBV7-6
TGTGCCAGCAGCTTGGTAGACGGGGAGCTGTTTTTT
CASSLVDGELFF
>.|TRBJ2-5|.|TRBV2
TGTGCCAACTCGCTCCGACTCCAAGAGACCCAGTACTTC
CANSLRLQETQYF
>.|TRBJ2-5|.|TRBV5-1
TGCGCCAGCAGCGTTCAAGAGACCCAGTACTTC
CASSVQETQYF
>.|TRBJ2-6|.|TRBV12-3/TRBV12-4
TGTGCCAGCAGTTTCGGGTATGGGGCCAACGTCCTGACTTTC
CASSFGYGANVLTF
>TRBD1|TRBJ1-2|.|TRBV19
TGTGCCAGTAGTTCACCATCGGGACAGTTTGGCGGCTACACCTTC
CASSSPSGQFGGYTF
>.|TRBJ1-1|.|TRBV28
TGTGCCAGCAGTTTTGGCCCGAACACTGAAGCTTTCTTT
CASSFGPNTEAFF
>.|TRBJ2-7|.|TRBV11-2
TGTGCCAGCAGCCACAGGCCATCGGGGAGCTCCTACGAGCAGTACTTC
CASSHRPSGSSYEQYF
>.|TRBJ2-5|.|TRBV7-2
TGTGCCAGCAGTTCAGACCTATCAGGGGAAGGGGAGACCCAGTACTTC
CASSSDLSGEGETQYF
>.|TRBJ2-7|few|TRBV6-6
TGTGCCAGCAGTCCACCGGGCCGAACCTACGAGCAGTACTTC
CASSPPGRTYEQYF
>.|TRBJ2-3|.|TRBV6-5
TGTGCCAGCAGCTACGGACGGTACCCTAGCACAGATACGCAGTATTTT
CASSYGRYPSTDTQYF
>TRBD2|TRBJ2-3|.|TRBV7-8
TGTGCCAGCAGCTTAGGACTAGCGGTTACAGATACGCAGTATTTT
CASSLGLAVTDTQYF
>.|TRBJ2-7|.|TRBV6-5
TGTGCCAGCAGTTATTCTGGACTAACCTACGAGCAGTACTTC
CASSYSGLTYEQYF
>.|TRBJ1-1|.|TRBV7-2
TGTGCCAGCAGCCCTCGGGTTTTGCAGGGTAGGTGGACTGAAGCTTTCTTT
CASSPRVLQGRWTEAFF
>.|TRBJ2-6|once|TRBV30
TGTGCCTCTGCGTCTGGGGCCAACGTCCTGACTTTC
CASASGANVLTF
>.|TRBJ2-1|.|TRBV2
TGTGCCAGTCAGAGGGGTAGTGTGGGGAATGAGCAGTTCTTC
CASQRGSVGNEQFF
>TRBD1|TRBJ1-1|once|TRBV18
TGTGCCAGTCGCAGGGGGGGGAGCACTGAAGCTTTCTTT
CASRRGGSTEAFF
>TRBD1|TRBJ1-6|.|TRBV6-5
TGTGCCAGCAGTTACCGGACAGGGGGGGGATTTTCTAATTCACCCCTCCACTTT
CASSYRTGGGFSNSPLHF
>TRBD1|TRBJ2-7|.|TRBV6-2/TRBV6-3
TGTGCCAGCATTTCCGGGACAGCAATCTCCTACGAGCAGTACTTC
CASISGTAISYEQYF
>.|TRBJ2-7|.|TRBV4-2
TGTGCCAGCAGCCAAGGCGTTTGGGGGAACTACGAGCAGTACTTC
CASSQGVWGNYEQYF
>TRBD1|TRBJ2-1|.|TRBV27
TGTGCCAGCAGTTTAGGCCCGACAGGGGGTAAAGGTACGAATGAGCAGTTCTTC
CASSLGPTGGKGTNEQFF
>TRBD2|TRBJ2-1|.|TRBV3-1
TGTGCCAGCAGCCCCGGACTAGCGGGAGTGAAGAACAATGAGCAGTTCTTC
CASSPGLAGVKNNEQFF
>.|TRBJ1-5|.|TRBV28
TGTGCCAGCAGTCCGGGGACGTATCAGCCCCAGCATTTT
CASSPGTYQPQHF
>TRBD1|TRBJ2-1|.|TRBV2
TGTGCCACCTCGGGACAGGCGGACAATGAGCAGTTCTTC
CATSGQADNEQFF
>TRBD1|TRBJ1-2|once|TRBV29-1
TGCAGCGTTGTGGGGACAGGGATACATGGCTACACCTTC
CSVVGTGIHGYTF
>TRBD2|TRBJ2-1|.|TRBV7-3
TGTGCCAGCAGCTTGGGGGGGAGTGTCGATGAGCAGTTCTTC
CASSLGGSVDEQFF
>.|TRBJ2-7|.|TRBV19
TGTGCCAGTAGTAGGGAGGACCCACCCCACGAGCAGTACTTC
CASSREDPPHEQYF
>.|TRBJ1-4|.|TRBV25-1
TGTGCCAGCAGTGAATCGGAAAAACTGTTTTTT
CASSESEKLFF
>.|TRBJ1-5|.|TRBV3-1
TGTGCCAGCAGCCAAGAGGTAAATCAGCCCCAGCATTTT
CASSQEVNQPQHF
>.|TRBJ2-7|.|TRBV29-1
TGCAGCGTTGGACACCTCCGGGGCGAGCAGTACTTC
CSVGHLRGEQYF
>.|TRBJ2-7|.|TRBV7-8
TGTGCCAGCAGCTTAAATCCAGGGTTGGGCGAGCAGTACTTC
CASSLNPGLGEQYF
>TRBD1|TRBJ2-7|.|TRBV30
TGTGCCGCCCGAATCCCGGGACAGGGTGGGGAGCAGTACTTC
CAARIPGQGGEQYF